This TCR beta chain was sequenced for a study of T cells in Graves' hyperthyroidism and ophthalmopathy. The investigators amplified TCR beta CDR3 regions from RNA transcripts. First-round RT-PCR targeting the TCR CDR3 was performed with the HTBI primer set. MiXCR was run by TCRdb on the multiplex PCR reads, yielding one entry per CDR3 protein. The repertoire holds approximately 510,000 distinct CDR3 sequences, with over 45% as singletons. V was pared by 9 bases and J by 4 bases, with 7 bases of the junction left unmatched. This CDR3 spans 14 amino acids. Germline CDR1 is LNHDA and CDR2 is SQIVND (reference sequence). General study results and limits: Researchers report that a 13 V-J model separated ophthalmopathy from stable hyperthyroidism. Blood also showed most of the thyroid clonotypes that were expanded above 0.001.

Lactation, pregnancy, other autoimmune disease or uncontrolled infection led to exclusion of patients. Diagnosis relied on clinical symptoms, serum thyroxine and TRAb, thyroid ultrasound and orbital computed tomography. Concerning this clonotype itself: Its antigen is not identified.

The clonotype comes from an adult woman with Graves' disease, either hyperthyroidism or ophthalmopathy (not recorded which). The V and J genes are TRBV19 and TRBJ2-7, with 12 bases identical to TRBD1. Input material: peripheral blood or thyroid tissue (not recorded which). This CDR3 is CASTGTGGDYEQYF. CDR3 nucleotides: TGTGCCAGCACCGGGACAGGGGGCGATTACGAGCAGTACTTC.